This entry lists 30 T cell receptor beta chains sequenced from one sample in a study of neurological immune-mediated disorders. TCRdb called the 5' RACE reads again in MiXCR, with one record for every CDR3 protein. The sample consists of 30,000 to 40,000 distinct CDR3 sequences, 11% of them appearing once. Time point: technical triplicate 1. Sample: PBMCs. Source of these receptors: a man between 60 and 75 years old with HTLV-1-associated myelopathy (HAM/TSP).

There are many counts of this clonotype. J is TRBJ2-3 and V is TRBV12-3 or TRBV12-4; the D is unclear. The CDR3 has 11 amino acids. V gave up 0 bases and J gave up 9 bases, with 4 bases separating them. Written as DNA, the CDR3 is TGTGCCAGCAGTTTAGCTTACACGCAGTATTTT. Translated, it gives CASSLAYTQYF.

This clonotype was counted at least ten times. The J gene is TRBJ1-2, the V gene TRBV29-1, with 9 bases fitting TRBD1. J lost 6 bases, V lost 7 bases, and 9 bases had no gene match. The CDR3 runs 13 residues. From germline, CDR1 is SQVTM and CDR2 ANQGSEA. Here the CDR3 reads CSGRTGAAHGYTF. The CDR3 DNA follows: TGCAGCGGTAGGACAGGGGCGGCCCATGGCTACACCTTC.

This clonotype was recorded at least ten times. The chain recombines TRBV7-9 with TRBJ2-7; maybe TRBD1 (6 bases). The germline gives CDR1 SEHNR, CDR2 FQNEAQ (reference sequence). The CDR3 is 14 amino acids. Between the trimmed V and J ends, which lost 4 bases and 0 bases, there was a span of 10 bases. The CDR3: CASSSGTRSYEQYF. CDR3 bases: TGTGCCAGCAGCTCCGGGACACGCTCCTACGAGCAGTACTTC.

This clonotype was picked up many times. The rearrangement links TRBV5-1 to TRBJ2-6, with D possibly matching TRBD1 (5 bases). This CDR3 comprises 15 residues. V was trimmed by 4 bases and J by 0 bases, leaving 8 bases between them. Germline V gene data show CDR1 as SGHRS and CDR2 as YFSETQ. The DNA of the CDR3 is TGCGCCAGCAGCCCCCAGGGCTCTGGGGCCAACGTCCTGACTTTC. It is translated as CASSPQGSGANVLTF.

This clonotype appeared many times. The chain carries TRBV5-1 and TRBJ2-7, with D possibly being TRBD2 (6 bases). Germline lookup yields CDR1 SGHRS and CDR2 YFSETQ. Deletions cut 0 bases from V and 5 bases from J, with 12 bases between. The CDR3 contains 14 residues. The CDR3 coding sequence is TGCGCCAGCAGCTTGGGTGGAGGGTTGGACGAGCAGTACTTC. This translates into CASSLGGGLDEQYF.

This clonotype was recorded many times. V gene TRBV7-9 combines with J gene TRBJ2-6, with D unclear. V lost 3 bases to trimming and J lost 4 bases, with 13 bases between them. The CDR3 is 16 residues long. Germline lookup yields CDR1 SEHNR and CDR2 FQNEAQ (reference sequence). CDR3 amino acids: CASSLDGQAGANVLTF. As DNA, the CDR3 is TGTGCCAGCAGCTTGGACGGTCAGGCCGGGGCCAACGTCCTGACTTTC. Using reference TRBV7-9 and TRBJ2-6 for the parts outside the CDR3, the full variable domain is DTGVSQNPRHKITKRGQNVTFRCDPISEHNRLYWYRQTLGQGPEFLTYFQNEAQLEKSRLLSDRFSAERPKGSFSTLEIQRTEQGDSAMYLCASSLDGQAGANVLTFGAGSRLTVL.

This clonotype was seen at least ten times. This chain connects TRBV9 to TRBJ1-1, with D perhaps matching TRBD1 (5 bases). The CDR3 extends over 13 amino acids. The V end lost 4 bases, the J end lost 6 bases, and 13 bases lay between the germline ends. CDR1 SGDLS and CDR2 YYNGEE come from the germline V gene. The CDR3 is CASSPGTLAEAFF. Written as DNA, the CDR3 is TGTGCCAGCAGCCCCGGGACCTTGGCTGAAGCTTTCTTT.

This chain connects TRBV4-1 to TRBJ1-2, with 7 positions matching TRBD1. The CDR3 contains 17 residues. V lost 4 bases to trimming and J lost 0 bases; unmatched junction nucleotides: 11. Germline V gene lookup returns CDR1 MGHRA and CDR2 YSYEKL. In nucleotides, the CDR3 is TGCGCCAGCAGCCCTACAGGGGCGATATTTTCTAACTATGGCTACACCTTC. Residues: CASSPTGAIFSNYGYTF.

The table lists this clonotype with many counts. A read error may produce the germline difference seen at one junction end. The CDR3 region is CASSFRDRAYERYF. CDR3 nucleotides: TGTGCCAGCAGTTTCCGGGACAGGGCCTACGAGCGGTACTTC. The rearrangement joins TRBV12-3 or TRBV12-4 to TRBJ2-7; 9 bases are shared with TRBD1. This CDR3 spans 14 amino acids.

This clonotype was picked up many times. The gene calls are TRBV6-2 or TRBV6-3 and TRBJ2-7; D not resolved. Trimming pared 5 bases from V and 0 bases from J, leaving 8 bases between. This CDR3 comprises 13 residues. Germline loops: CDR1 MNHEY, CDR2 SVGEGT. DNA of the CDR3: TGTGCCAGCAGTAACGACGGCTCCTACGAGCAGTACTTC. Amino acid sequence: CASSNDGSYEQYF.

Turning to this clonotype: The junction shows a germline mismatch at one end, possibly a read error. This chain joins TRBV5-1 and TRBJ2-1; 8 positions match TRBD2. This CDR3 is 16 amino acids long. Germline V CDR1 and CDR2: SGHRS, YFSETQ. The DNA for the CDR3 is TGCGCCAGCAGCTTGCCAACTAGCGGAAGTTACAATGTGCAGTTCTTC. Amino acids: CASSLPTSGSYNVQFF.

V gene TRBV6-1 combines with J gene TRBJ1-5; D remains unclear. The CDR3 sequence is 15 residues long. Germline CDR1 is MNHNS and CDR2 is SASEGT. Trimming stripped 0 bases from V and 9 bases from J, with 15 bases between. DNA of the CDR3: TGTGCCAGCAGTGAAGCTCCCCAGGCTACCGGGCCCCAGCATTTT. Translated, it gives CASSEAPQATGPQHF.

This clonotype was observed many times. This chain connects TRBV25-1 to TRBJ1-2, with D possibly TRBD1 on 6 matching bases. The germline V gene has CDR1 MGHDK and CDR2 SYGVNS. The CDR3 contains 15 residues. The V gene lost 10 bases and the J gene lost 7 bases, with 25 bases spanning the gap. In DNA form, the CDR3 reads TGTGCCACTCAAGGGGGGGGCTCGGGGATGGCTGGCTACACCTTC. As protein: CATQGGGSGMAGYTF.

A note on this clonotype: An end of the junction does not agree with germline; a read error may underlie this. V usage is TRBV10-3 and J usage is TRBJ2-7; 8 nucleotides line up with TRBD2. The CDR3 contains 14 residues. Germline CDR1 is ENHRY and CDR2 is SYGVKD. CDR3 in DNA: TGTGCCACCGATCCCGGAGCGGGGGACAACGAGCAGTACTTT. The encoded protein is CATDPGAGDNEQYF.

This chain joins TRBV7-6 and TRBJ2-2, with a weak D call TRBD1 (6 bases). The CDR3 is 15 amino acids. Germline CDR1 is SGHVS and CDR2 is FNYEAQ. With 5 bases removed from V and 5 bases from J, the gap between germline ends came to 15 bases. CDR3 loop: CASSGPGQATGELFF. The DNA for the CDR3 is TGTGCCAGCAGCGGACCGGGACAAGCAACCGGGGAGCTGTTTTTT.

The chain couples TRBV20-1 to TRBJ2-3; 11 nucleotides match TRBD2. The CDR3 runs to 15 residues. The V gene end was trimmed by 6 bases and the J gene end by 2 bases; junction bases not matched to a gene: 7. The germline V gene encodes CDR1 DFQATT and CDR2 SNEGSKA (reference sequence). The CDR3 DNA reads as TGCAGTGCGCCCAGACTAGCGGGAAACACAGATACGCAGTATTTT. Amino acids: CSAPRLAGNTDTQYF.

This clonotype was seen many times. The gene calls are TRBV20-1 and TRBJ2-1; perhaps TRBD2 as D (6 bases). This CDR3 contains 14 residues. CDR1 is DFQATT and CDR2 is SNEGSKA in the germline V gene (reference sequence). The V end was cut by 3 bases, the J end by 1 base, with 10 bases between. The CDR3 here is CSASVGRSYNEQFF. The CDR3, as DNA: TGCAGTGCTAGCGTCGGGAGATCCTACAATGAGCAGTTCTTC.

This clonotype was counted ten times or more. This chain joins TRBV20-1 and TRBJ2-2, with D hard to call. Germline loops: CDR1 DFQATT, CDR2 SNEGSKA (reference sequence). V was shortened by 5 bases and J by 6 bases, with 10 bases between the two germline ends. The CDR3 length is 12 residues. CDR3 in DNA: TGCAGTGCTGCCCCTATCGCCGGGGAGCTGTTTTTT. As protein: CSAAPIAGELFF.

This clonotype appeared many times. The chain carries TRBV20-1 and TRBJ2-2; 10 bases map to TRBD2. V lost 0 bases, J lost 4 bases, and 5 bases stayed unmatched. This CDR3 contains 16 residues. Germline lookup yields CDR1 DFQATT and CDR2 SNEGSKA (reference sequence). CDR3 nucleotides: TGCAGTGCTAGAGATGGAGCTAGCGGGAGCACCGGGGAGCTGTTTTTT. As protein: CSARDGASGSTGELFF.

V gene TRBV19 combines with J gene TRBJ2-1, with D possibly TRBD2 on 5 matching bases. The germline gives CDR1 LNHDA, CDR2 SQIVND (reference sequence). The CDR3 runs to 16 residues. V lost 3 bases to trimming and J lost 7 bases, with 19 bases between them. For the CDR3, the DNA is TGTGCCAGTAGTATGGGGTCCTCCGTGAAGCGGAATGAGCAGTTCTTC. Translating it yields CASSMGSSVKRNEQFF.

There are a few counts of this clonotype. V is TRBV7-9 and J is TRBJ2-5; D remains unclear. Trimming stripped 5 bases from V and 5 bases from J, with 6 bases between. CDR3 size: 11 residues. The germline gives CDR1 SEHNR, CDR2 FQNEAQ (reference sequence). CDR3 nucleotide sequence: TGTGCCAGCAGCCAGAGGGAGACCCAGTACTTC. Protein: CASSQRETQYF.

This clonotype was found many times. The CDR3 nucleotides are TGTGCCAGTAGTATGGAGGGGGCCATCTCACCCCTCCACTTT. It is translated as CASSMEGAISPLHF. The chain joins TRBV19 to TRBJ1-6; 7 nucleotides agree with TRBD1. Germline V gene lookup returns CDR1 LNHDA and CDR2 SQIVND (reference sequence). Trimming cost V 3 bases and J 10 bases; bases outside gene matches: 6. CDR3 length: 14 residues.

In this sample, this clonotype turned up many times. The chain uses TRBV12-3 or TRBV12-4 and TRBJ1-4; 7 bases fit TRBD1. Trimming took 6 bases from V and 4 from J; bases not matched to a gene: 8. The CDR3 is made up of 15 amino acids. DNA for the CDR3: TGTGCCAGCAGCTATAACAGGGGTGGTAATGAAAAACTGTTTTTT. It specifies CASSYNRGGNEKLFF.

This clonotype was seen many times. V and J are TRBV5-1 and TRBJ1-1; D remains unclear. V gave up 4 bases and J gave up 1 base, with 8 bases separating them. Per germline, CDR1 SGHRS and CDR2 YFSETQ. This CDR3 contains 13 residues. This CDR3 is CASSVQRNTEAFF. CDR3 DNA: TGCGCCAGCAGCGTACAAAGGAACACTGAAGCTTTCTTT.

This clonotype was detected ten times or more. The chain links TRBV18 to TRBJ2-1; 11 bases map to TRBD2. The trim removed 3 bases at V and 3 bases at J, leaving 7 bases unmatched. CDR3 size: 17 residues. The germline V gene encodes CDR1 KGHSH and CDR2 LQKENI. This chain's CDR3 is CASSPTLAGGRYNEQFF. CDR3 in DNA: TGTGCCAGCTCACCTACTTTAGCGGGAGGGCGCTACAATGAGCAGTTCTTC.

As to this clonotype: One junction end disagrees with the germline gene, perhaps due to a read error. The chain recombines TRBV28 with TRBJ2-7; D ambiguous. The germline V gene encodes CDR1 MDHEN and CDR2 SYDVKM. This CDR3 is 14 amino acids long. In DNA form, the CDR3 reads TGTGTCAGCAGCCCCCCCCTGGAGTCGGGCGAGCAGTACTTC. Its translation: CVSSPPLESGEQYF.

This clonotype was seen many times. The chain recombines TRBV7-6 with TRBJ2-6; TRBD1 matches 8 bases. Germline V gene data show CDR1 as SGHVS and CDR2 as FNYEAQ. Losses at the gene ends were 6 bases for V and 0 bases for J; bases not matched to a gene: 7. The CDR3 is 17 residues long. CDR3 nucleotides: TGTGCCAGCAGACCCGGGACAGGAATCTCTGGGGCCAACGTCCTGACTTTC. This encodes CASRPGTGISGANVLTF.

This clonotype occurred many times. The chain recombines TRBV11-1 with TRBJ2-5, with 7 nucleotides matching TRBD2. The CDR3 runs to 15 residues. V lost 5 bases to trimming and J lost 5 bases; unmatched junction nucleotides: 11. Germline assignment: CDR1 SGHAT and CDR2 FQDESV (reference sequence). Here the CDR3 DNA reads TGTGCCAGCAGCCCAGAGGGCGGGAGAGGCGAGACCCAGTACTTC. It yields the protein CASSPEGGRGETQYF.

This clonotype showed up many times. The CDR3 DNA is TGTGCCTGGAGTAGGGTGGAAGTGAACACTGAAGCTTTCTTT. It specifies CAWSRVEVNTEAFF. The rearrangement links TRBV30 to TRBJ1-1; no clear D gene. Trimming took 2 bases from V and 0 from J, leaving 10 bases between them. The length of the CDR3 is 14 residues. Germline loops: CDR1 GTSNPN, CDR2 SVGIG (reference sequence).

This clonotype was detected many times. The chain joins TRBV5-1 to TRBJ1-1, with 9 bases that match TRBD1. This CDR3 spans 13 amino acids. With 5 bases clipped from V and 4 bases from J, the junction kept 3 bases outside the gene matches. Germline V lookup: CDR1 SGHRS, CDR2 YFSETQ. The CDR3 nucleotides are TGCGCCAGCAGACCGGGACAGGGCACTGAAGCTTTCTTT. This gives the protein CASRPGQGTEAFF. The full variable domain, rest sourced from reference TRBV5-1 and TRBJ1-1, is KAGVTQTPRYLIKTRGQQVTLSCSPISGHRSVSWYQQTPGQGLQFLFEYFSETQRNKGNFPGRFSGRQFSNSRSEMNVSTLELGDSALYLCASRPGQGTEAFFGQGTRLTVV.